This entry concerns a single T cell receptor beta chain. These data belong to a study of blood T cell repertoires in COVID-19. J lost 5 bases, V lost 3 bases, and 5 bases had no gene match. CDR3 length: 15 residues. CDR1 is SGHRS and CDR2 is YFSETQ in the germline V gene. Study processing details: Reference gene primer amplification gave nucleated cell count estimates. This table comes from immunoSEQ multiplex PCR, and its TCRdb copy is limited to in-frame clones, with some not included. That table gives V, J and clone size, and the DNA gave D and trimming. The table lists some 700,000 clones, over 80% of them singletons.

Material: peripheral blood. The V and J genes are TRBV5-1 and TRBJ1-4, with TRBD1 matching 9 bases. This clonotype was sampled from a woman aged 18-35 years with acute or convalescent COVID-19. The CDR3 spells CASSYTGTGNEKLFF. The CDR3 region has the DNA TGCGCCAGCAGCTATACCGGGACAGGGAATGAAAAACTGTTTTTT.